These 20 T cell receptor beta chains originate from one sample sequenced in a study of control samples from healthy donors and cancer patients. Here immunoSEQ multiplex PCR was the method, and the copy in TCRdb shows in-frame clones only, minus some. The table lists approximately 89,000 clones, 86% of them singletons. Specimen: blood. The receptors come from a man aged 30 to 45 in good health.

The chain links TRBV6-6 to TRBJ1-1, with D unresolved. Germline values: CDR1 MNHNY, CDR2 SVGAGI (reference sequence). This CDR3 has 13 amino acids. V lost 10 bases, J lost 0 bases, and 12 bases lay in between. This chain's CDR3 is CATRLELNTEAFF. CDR3 coding DNA: TGTGCCACCCGGTTGGAACTGAACACTGAAGCTTTCTTT.

This clone appeared a single time. The V and J genes are TRBV19 and TRBJ2-1; the match to TRBD2 covers 10 bases. Per the germline V gene, CDR1 is LNHDA and CDR2 is SQIVND (reference sequence). The junction had 13 bases not matched to a gene; V was cut back by 5 bases and J by 9 bases. The length of the CDR3 is 16 residues. The CDR3 reads CASSPPLAGDLREQFF. CDR3 bases: TGTGCCAGTAGTCCCCCCCTAGCGGGGGATCTGCGTGAGCAGTTCTTC.

The V and J genes are TRBV19 and TRBJ2-2; the match to TRBD2 covers 9 bases. The CDR3 length is 13 residues. Germline CDR1 LNHDA, CDR2 SQIVND (reference sequence). The CDR3 DNA follows: TGTGTTGTAGCGGGGGCGAACACCGGGGAGCTGTTTTTT. This gives the protein CVVAGANTGELFF. Filled out from reference TRBV19 and TRBJ2-2, the complete variable domain reads DGGITQSPKYLFRKEGQNVTLSCEQNLNHDAMYWYRQDPGQGLRLIYYSQIVNDFQKGDIAEGYSVSREKKESFPLTVTSAQKNPTAFYLCVVAGANTGELFFGEGSRLTVL.

This clone occurred once. The chain couples TRBV4-1 to TRBJ2-5; D possibly corresponds to TRBD1 (6 bases). The length of the CDR3 is 16 residues. Germline CDR1 and CDR2: MGHRA and YSYEKL. With 3 bases removed from V and 1 base from J, the gap between germline ends came to 15 bases. The CDR3 region has the DNA TGCGCCAGCAGCCAGTGGGCTCAGGGGTTCCAAGAGACCCAGTACTTC. Protein: CASSQWAQGFQETQYF.

J is TRBJ2-4 and V is TRBV11-2, with D tentatively TRBD2 (7 bases). Germline V gene data show CDR1 as SGHAT and CDR2 as FQNNGV. The CDR3 runs to 15 residues. The V end was cut by 0 bases, the J end by 4 bases, with 10 bases between. CDR3 loop: CASSLEGGGKNIQYF. For the CDR3, the DNA is TGTGCCAGCAGCTTAGAGGGAGGGGGAAAAAACATTCAGTACTTC.

CDR3 region: CASSGGVGFKETQYF. The CDR3 coding sequence is TGTGCCAGTAGTGGGGGGGTGGGCTTCAAAGAGACCCAGTACTTC. J is TRBJ2-5 and V is TRBV19; 7 bases fit TRBD2. Germline lookup yields CDR1 LNHDA and CDR2 SQIVND (reference sequence). This CDR3 has 15 residues. Germline trimming cut 5 bases from V and 3 bases from J; bases unmatched to any gene: 9.

V and J are TRBV5-5 and TRBJ2-7; the D is unclear. The CDR3 runs to 13 residues. The germline V gene has CDR1 SGHKS and CDR2 YYEKEE (reference sequence). V lost 6 bases to trimming and J lost 0 bases, with 10 bases between them. CDR3 coding DNA: TGTGCCAGCACGTACACCCTCTCCTACGAGCAGTACTTC. This gives the protein CASTYTLSYEQYF.

This chain connects TRBV10-3 to TRBJ2-1, with 7 bases lining up with TRBD1. The germline V gene has CDR1 ENHRY and CDR2 SYGVKD. The CDR3 runs 14 residues. V gave up 3 bases and J gave up 6 bases; unmatched junction bases: 5. CDR3 in DNA: TGTGCCATCAGTGACCCGACAGGGTCCAATGAGCAGTTCTTC. Translation gives CAISDPTGSNEQFF.

The CDR3 DNA is TGTGCCAGCAGCGCTCCCCAGGGGCCAGATACGCAGTATTTT. Protein product: CASSAPQGPDTQYF. V usage is TRBV9 and J usage is TRBJ2-3; tentative D call: TRBD1 (6 bases). V lost 3 bases and J 4 bases, leaving 12 bases between the germline ends. There are 14 residues in the CDR3. Germline V gene sequence: CDR1 SGDLS, CDR2 YYNGEE.

V is TRBV6-1 and J is TRBJ2-7; D not resolved. Trimming took 2 bases from V and 7 from J, leaving 12 bases between them. This CDR3 is built from 13 residues. CDR1 and CDR2 from the germline V gene are MNHNS and SASEGT. The CDR3 region has the DNA TGTGCCAGCAGTGAAAGGGCCGCGGTAGAGCAGTACGTC. Amino acids: CASSERAAVEQYV.

J is TRBJ2-1 and V is TRBV24-1; D gene uncertain. The CDR3 covers 14 residues. Between the trimmed V and J ends, which lost 4 bases and 6 bases, there was a span of 12 bases. Germline-derived CDR1 and CDR2 are KGHDR and SFDVKD. The CDR3 here is CATSDLRVANEQFF. The CDR3 region has the DNA TGTGCCACCAGTGACCTAAGGGTCGCCAATGAGCAGTTCTTC.

The chain combines TRBV15 with TRBJ1-3; TRBD1 matches 9 bases. V trimming: 1 base; J trimming: 3 bases; junction bases outside the gene matches: 7. The germline V gene has CDR1 LNHNV and CDR2 YYDKDF (reference sequence). The CDR3 loop spans 17 amino acids. The CDR3 DNA reads as TGTGCCACCAGCAGAGGGTACACAGGGGGCAGTGGAAACACCATATATTTT. Residues: CATSRGYTGGSGNTIYF. The variable domain in full, completed from reference TRBV15 and TRBJ1-3, reads DAMVIQNPRYQVTQFGKPVTLSCSQTLNHNVMYWYQQKSSQAPKLLFHYYDKDFNNEADTPDNFQSRRPNTSFCFLDIRSPGLGDTAMYLCATSRGYTGGSGNTIYFGEGSWLTVV.

The rearrangement uses TRBV10-3 and TRBJ1-2, with D unclear. Looked up from germline, CDR1 is ENHRY and CDR2 is SYGVKD. The germline V and J ends were trimmed by 3 bases and 2 bases, with 13 bases remaining between them. This CDR3 has 15 residues. CDR3 nucleotides: TGTGCCATCAGTGACCTCTCCCAGGCAAACTATGGCTACACCTTC. It codes for CAISDLSQANYGYTF.

J is TRBJ2-2 and V is TRBV6-5; 8 bases line up with TRBD1. Per germline, CDR1 MNHEY and CDR2 SVGAGI. V lost 6 bases and J lost 0; bases outside the gene matches: 3. CDR3 length: 15 residues. Written as DNA, the CDR3 is TGTGCCAGCAGACTGGGACAGGCGAACACCGGGGAGCTGTTTTTT. Amino acids: CASRLGQANTGELFF.

V is TRBV10-2 and J is TRBJ1-1; maybe TRBD1 (5 bases). V was cut by 6 bases and J by 4 bases, with 12 bases left in between. Germline CDR1 is WSHSY and CDR2 is SAAADI. The CDR3 spans 13 residues. CDR3 protein: CASRGARGTEAFF. The CDR3 nucleotides are TGCGCCAGCAGAGGGGCGAGGGGCACTGAAGCTTTCTTT.

The rearrangement links TRBV13 to TRBJ2-4, with TRBD1 matching 9 bases. CDR1 is PRHDT, CDR2 FYEKMQ, per germline (reference sequence). With 3 bases clipped from V and 6 bases from J, the junction kept 3 bases outside the gene matches. CDR3 length: 14 residues. The CDR3 here is CASSFGDRVNIQYF. The CDR3, as DNA: TGTGCCAGCAGCTTTGGGGACAGGGTAAACATTCAGTACTTC.

The V call is TRBV6-5, the J call TRBJ1-6, with 9 bases aligning to TRBD1. The CDR3 sequence is 15 residues long. The ends lost 5 bases at V and 9 bases at J; junction bases unmatched: 8. The V gene's germline CDR1 is MNHEY and CDR2 SVGAGI. CDR3 nucleotides: TGTGCCAGCAGTCGCCAGGGACAGGGCGGTTCACCCCTCCACTTT. It translates to CASSRQGQGGSPLHF.

CDR3 DNA: TGCAGCGTTGAAGGGCCCTCTTCCTACGAGCAGTACTTC. Translation gives CSVEGPSSYEQYF. The genes are TRBV29-1 and TRBJ2-7; D gene uncertain. Germline-derived CDR1 and CDR2 are SQVTM and ANQGSEA. CDR3 length equals 13 residues. V gave up 1 base and J gave up 1 base, with 8 bases separating them.

This clone has a single count. The rearrangement links TRBV13 to TRBJ2-3; D is undetermined. V dropped 2 bases and J dropped 2 bases, with 14 bases sitting between them. This CDR3 comprises 16 residues. From germline, CDR1 is PRHDT and CDR2 FYEKMQ (reference sequence). This CDR3 is CASSLYGTQYTDTQYF. The DNA for the CDR3 is TGTGCCAGCAGCTTATATGGTACTCAGTACACAGATACGCAGTATTTT.

The rearrangement links TRBV5-1 to TRBJ1-1; D unclear. The V end lost 3 bases, the J end lost 7 bases, and 16 bases lay between the germline ends. Per germline, CDR1 SGHRS and CDR2 YFSETQ. The CDR3 is 14 amino acids. CDR3: CASSSSPGSGEAFF. As DNA, the CDR3 is TGCGCCAGCAGCTCCTCTCCCGGGTCGGGTGAAGCTTTCTTT.